The clone carrying this T cell receptor (beta chain) was picked up one time. Its antigen is unknown. Trimming shortened V by 6 bases and J by 7 bases, and 16 bases separated the two germline ends. In germline, CDR1 is MNHNS, CDR2 SASEGT. The CDR3 runs to 13 residues. The time point was: cycle 4 day 1 (C4D1), after less than 7 weeks of nivolumab. Every single patient, without exception, relapsed after autologous stem cell transplantation, and brentuximab vedotin exposure varied. These data belong to a study of PD-1 blockade in classical Hodgkin lymphoma. Study-level points and caveats: The baseline diversity of complete responders showed similarity to that of newly diagnosed patients. TCR diversity rose significantly by C4D1 in CD4+ but not CD8+ cells. Nivolumab starters within 1 year of ASCT were excluded. Healthy donors were reported to have higher baseline TCR diversity than newly diagnosed patients.

Profiling relied on immunoSEQ multiplex PCR, and the TCRdb table lists in-frame clones only, not all of them. The sample has some 13,000 clones, about four fifths seen once. The chain is built from TRBV6-1 and TRBJ2-7; D uncertain. Sequencing was performed on peripheral blood mononuclear cells (PBMCs), taken before the fourth cycle of nivolumab. This TCR derives from a human donor with classical Hodgkin lymphoma. The CDR3 coding sequence is TGTGCCAGCAGACCGGGCACGCGGCGGGAGCAGTACTTC. This translates into CASRPGTRREQYF.